A single sample is the source of the 20 T cell receptor beta chains below, sequenced in a study of response to subunit inactivated influenza vaccine. In TCRdb, the RT-PCR reads were re-called with MiXCR into one record per CDR3 protein. This table holds about 570,000 distinct CDR3 sequences, around 10% found once. The same data also contributed to another study, on T cells expressing NK-cell markers. That report adds: The TCR beta cDNA came from 5'RACE template switching with UMIs.

The sequencing here drew on PBMCs from blood, taken on the day of vaccination. The receptors come from a man aged 50 to 60 who received an inactivated influenza vaccine.

The rearrangement links TRBV18 to TRBJ1-5; D might be TRBD1 (6 bases). Trimming removed 8 bases from V and 0 bases from J, with 8 bases in between. The CDR3 spans 13 residues. CDR1 is KGHSH and CDR2 is LQKENI in the germline V gene. The DNA for the CDR3 is TGTGCCAGCCGGACAGCTAGCAATCAGCCCCAGCATTTT. Residues: CASRTASNQPQHF.

V gene TRBV2 combines with J gene TRBJ1-2, with 8 bases fitting TRBD1. The CDR3 loop spans 14 amino acids. Germline CDR1 reads SNHLY; CDR2 reads FYNNEI. Trimming took 2 bases from V and 2 from J; bases not matched to a gene: 1. This CDR3 reads CASSERQGNYGYTF. The CDR3 bases are TGTGCCAGCAGTGAAAGACAGGGGAACTATGGCTACACCTTC.

This clonotype was seen only a few times. The chain employs TRBV19 and TRBJ2-3, with D possibly being TRBD1 (6 bases). V dropped 3 bases and J dropped 0 bases, with 10 bases sitting between them. This CDR3 comprises 15 residues. Germline lookup yields CDR1 LNHDA and CDR2 SQIVND (reference sequence). The DNA for the CDR3 is TGTGCCAGTAGTATCGGACAGCCTAGCACAGATACGCAGTATTTT. It encodes CASSIGQPSTDTQYF.

This clonotype showed up many times. The chain is built from TRBV15 and TRBJ1-3; no clear D gene. There are 15 residues in the CDR3. The germline gives CDR1 LNHNV, CDR2 YYDKDF (reference sequence). V was trimmed by 5 bases and J by 0 bases, leaving 11 bases between them. CDR3 nucleotides: TGTGCCACCAGCCCACAGTCCGGCTCTGGAAACACCATATATTTT. This translates into CATSPQSGSGNTIYF.

There are many counts of this clonotype. The genes are TRBV7-9 and TRBJ2-5, with D possibly being TRBD2 (5 bases). The CDR3 is made up of 11 amino acids. V lost 6 bases, J lost 9 bases, and 11 bases lay in between. Germline values: CDR1 SEHNR, CDR2 FQNEAQ (reference sequence). This CDR3 reads CASSSFGAQYF. CDR3 nucleotide sequence: TGTGCCAGCAGTTCGTTCGGGGCCCAGTACTTC.

The chain links TRBV12-3 or TRBV12-4 to TRBJ2-7; possibly TRBD1 for D (6 bases). Deletions cut 6 bases from V and 4 bases from J, with 13 bases between. The CDR3 loop spans 13 amino acids. The chain's CDR3 is CASRQGGWYEQYF. CDR3 nucleotides: TGTGCCAGCAGACAGGGTGGTTGGTACGAGCAGTACTTC.

This clonotype turned up a few times. Given the absence of the conserved phenylalanine or tryptophan at the CDR3 end, a read error is likely. The limits of the CDR3 on the DNA are not certain, so only TCRdb's listed CDR3 is given. This chain links TRBV6-1 with TRBJ1-1; the table calls TRBD1, which could not be checked here. The CDR3 length equals 11 residues, ends included. The V gene's germline CDR1 is MNHNS and CDR2 SASEGT. The CDR3 protein is CASSGGTRLRA.

At least ten counts were recorded for this clonotype. This chain joins TRBV20-1 and TRBJ2-7, with 7 nucleotides matching TRBD1. Trimming at V came to 2 bases and at J to 4 bases, leaving 8 bases not matched to a gene. The CDR3 runs 14 residues. Per the germline V gene, CDR1 is DFQATT and CDR2 is SNEGSKA (reference sequence). The CDR3 DNA reads TGCAGTGCTAGAAAAACCGGGACAGTTTACGAGCAGTACTTC. Residues: CSARKTGTVYEQYF.

A word on this clonotype: A junction end diverges from the germline sequence, so it may reflect a read error. J is TRBJ1-6 and V is TRBV6-5; D may be TRBD1 (6 bases). CDR1 and CDR2 from the germline V gene are MNHEY and SVGAGI. CDR3 size: 16 residues. The CDR3 DNA reads as TGTGCCGGCAGTTACTCACAGGGCAGTGGAAATTCACCCCTCCACTTT. Translating it yields CAGSYSQGSGNSPLHF.

The chain carries TRBV25-1 and TRBJ2-1; 12 bases fit TRBD2. The CDR3 contains 14 residues. The germline gives CDR1 MGHDK, CDR2 SYGVNS. Here the CDR3 DNA reads TGTGCAGCAAGTCTACTAGCGGGAGGTCATGAGCAGTTCTTC. Its translation: CAASLLAGGHEQFF. Based on the CDR3 plus reference TRBV25-1 and TRBJ2-1, the full variable domain is EADIYQTPRYLVIGTGKKITLECSQTMGHDKMYWYQQDPGMELHLIHYSYGVNSTEKGDLSSESTVSRIRTEHFPLTLESARPSHTSQYLCAASLLAGGHEQFFGPGTRLTVL.

This clonotype turned up a few times. The chain combines TRBV12-3 or TRBV12-4 with TRBJ2-1, with D hard to call. V lost 5 bases, J lost 8 bases, and 10 bases lay in between. The CDR3 covers 12 residues. In nucleotides, the CDR3 is TGTGCCAGCAGTCCGGAGAGCGATGAGCAGTTCTTC. Translating gives CASSPESDEQFF.

V usage is TRBV4-3 and J usage is TRBJ2-3; D is unclear. V was shortened by 1 base and J by 2 bases, with 10 bases between the two germline ends. This CDR3 contains 15 residues. CDR1 LGHNA and CDR2 YSLEER come from the germline V gene. The CDR3 protein is CASSQADSTTDTQYF. In DNA, the CDR3 is TGCGCCAGCAGCCAAGCAGACTCGACCACAGATACGCAGTATTTT.

The table lists this clonotype with a few counts. V and J are TRBV5-1 and TRBJ1-2; 7 bases line up with TRBD1. V lost 4 bases, J lost 5 bases, and 11 bases stayed unmatched. The CDR3 length is 15 residues. Per the germline V gene, CDR1 is SGHRS and CDR2 is YFSETQ. CDR3: CASSPLTGPSYGYTF. For the CDR3, the DNA is TGCGCCAGCAGCCCACTGACAGGGCCTTCGTATGGCTACACCTTC.

CDR3 in DNA: TGTGCCAGCAGTGACGGCGGGAGGCCGTACGAGCAGTACTTC. It codes for CASSDGGRPYEQYF. This chain uses TRBV25-1 with TRBJ2-7, with TRBD2 matching 8 bases. From germline, CDR1 is MGHDK and CDR2 SYGVNS. Trimming removed 3 bases from V and 4 bases from J; junction bases left unmatched: 5. This CDR3 is 14 amino acids long.

This clonotype was recorded a few times. The chain is built from TRBV6-1 and TRBJ2-5; TRBD1 matches at 9 bases. This CDR3 is built from 14 residues. With 6 bases clipped from V and 4 bases from J, the junction kept 6 bases outside the gene matches. CDR1 MNHNS and CDR2 SASEGT come from the germline V gene. This chain's CDR3 is CASRKLGQGETQYF. The CDR3 DNA is TGTGCCAGCAGGAAGTTGGGACAGGGAGAGACCCAGTACTTC.

The chain joins TRBV7-3 to TRBJ2-2, with TRBD2 matching over 7 bases. The CDR3 extends over 16 amino acids. Looked up from germline, CDR1 is SGHTA and CDR2 is FQGTGA. With V trimmed by 1 base and J by 9 bases, 11 bases remained unmatched. In DNA, the CDR3 is TGTGCCAGCAGCTTAAAAGCCGGGACTACACACCGGGAGCTGTTTTTT. Residues: CASSLKAGTTHRELFF.

Concerning this clonotype: A junction boundary mismatches the germline segment, possibly from a read error. The rearrangement links TRBV15 to TRBJ2-3; tentatively, D is TRBD1 (5 bases). Looked up from germline, CDR1 is LNHNV and CDR2 is YYDKDF (reference sequence). The CDR3 spans 13 residues. The DNA for the CDR3 is TGTGCCACCAGCAGAGAAAACAGGTATCCCGAATTGTTT. Translation gives CATSRENRYPELF.

This clonotype was seen repeatedly, ten times or more. The V call is TRBV10-2, the J call TRBJ1-5; possible D gene TRBD1, 5 bases. Trimming took off 7 bases at V and 3 bases at J, with 10 bases between the two ends. The germline V gene has CDR1 WSHSY and CDR2 SAAADI. CDR3 length equals 13 residues. This chain's CDR3 is CASTDIPNQPQHF. In DNA form, the CDR3 reads TGCGCCAGCACGGACATCCCCAATCAGCCCCAGCATTTT.

This chain joins TRBV5-6 and TRBJ2-1, with unresolved D. V was shortened by 5 bases and J by 7 bases, with 13 bases between the two germline ends. The CDR3 sequence is 13 residues long. The germline CDR1 and CDR2 sequences are SGHDT and YYEEEE. The CDR3 nucleotides are TGTGCCAGCAGAATCTCGGTAGGAAATGAGCAGTTCTTC. Translation gives CASRISVGNEQFF.

The CDR3 spells CASSWGLSPAAKNIQYF. The CDR3 coding sequence is TGTGCCAGCAGCTGGGGACTATCCCCCGCGGCCAAAAACATTCAGTACTTC. This chain links TRBV11-2 with TRBJ2-4; 7 bases agree with TRBD2. The CDR3 extends over 17 amino acids. Losses at the gene ends were 4 bases for V and 1 base for J; bases not matched to a gene: 10. From germline, CDR1 is SGHAT and CDR2 FQNNGV.